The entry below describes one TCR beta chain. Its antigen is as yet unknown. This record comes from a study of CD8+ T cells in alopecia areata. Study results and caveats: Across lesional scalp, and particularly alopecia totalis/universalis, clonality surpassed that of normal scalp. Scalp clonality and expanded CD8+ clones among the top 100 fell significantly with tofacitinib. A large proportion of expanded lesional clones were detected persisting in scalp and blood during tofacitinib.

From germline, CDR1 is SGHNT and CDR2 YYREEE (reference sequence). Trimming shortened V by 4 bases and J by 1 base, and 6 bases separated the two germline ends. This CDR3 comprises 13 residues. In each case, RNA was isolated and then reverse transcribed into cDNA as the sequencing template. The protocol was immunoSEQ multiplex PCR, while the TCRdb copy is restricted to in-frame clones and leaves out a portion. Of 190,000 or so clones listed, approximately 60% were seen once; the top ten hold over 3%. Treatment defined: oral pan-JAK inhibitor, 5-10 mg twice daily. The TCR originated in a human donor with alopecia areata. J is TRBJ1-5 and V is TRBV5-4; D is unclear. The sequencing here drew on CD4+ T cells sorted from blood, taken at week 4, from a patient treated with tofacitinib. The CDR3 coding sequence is TGTGCCAGCAGCCGGGGAAGCAATCAGCCCCAGCATTTT. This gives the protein CASSRGSNQPQHF.